This T cell receptor beta chain is drawn from a study of blood T cell repertoires in COVID-19. Study background: There were acute and convalescent COVID-19 samples, and they came from the United States, Italy and Spain. Sample material is recorded as cDNA or gDNA derived from T cells, B-cell-depleted T cells, or PBMCs.

As processed by the authors: From reference gene primer amplification, estimates of nucleated cell counts were derived. This table comes from immunoSEQ multiplex PCR, and its TCRdb copy is limited to in-frame clones, with some not included. V and J calls and clone size are those listed in that table; D and trimming were worked out from the DNA. The repertoire consists of about 240,000 clones, with roughly 87% occurring once and the leading ten covering approximately 7.5%. This clonotype originated in a man in his fifties or sixties who had recovered from COVID-19. Sequenced material: peripheral blood.

As DNA, the CDR3 is TGTGCCAGCATTAGGCGGGGCACAGATACGCAGTATTTT. Encoded protein: CASIRRGTDTQYF. The chain uses TRBV2 and TRBJ2-3, with D possibly TRBD2 on 5 matching bases. V lost 7 bases, J lost 1 base, and 9 bases lay in between. The CDR3 is made up of 13 amino acids. Germline CDR1 is SNHLY and CDR2 is FYNNEI.